This entry describes one T cell receptor beta chain. In its sample, this clonotype was seen a few times. There is no known antigen for this receptor. No base qualities exist here, and no much larger clone lies one base off it. The library was prepared using 5' RACE. TCRdb lists the instrument as Illumina HiSeq 2000. A universal primer binding site was added through template switching, and the final cDNA carried a unique molecular identifier so that TCR cDNA molecules could be counted accurately. Specific primers in the conserved constant-segment region were used to synthesize first-strand cDNA for TCR alpha and beta chains. To control for contamination, every cDNA library carried two barcodes: a SMART-Mk sample barcode plus Illumina barcodes. TruSeq adapter sequences and Illumina sample barcodes were added in two successive PCR steps. The Illumina HiSeq platform was used with custom primers to sequence TCR alpha and beta cDNA libraries. The authors' analysis ran thus. MiGEC was used to process raw reads and extract unique molecular identifiers, and MiXCR was used to find CDR3 positions. Recombination models were inferred per individual with the repgenHMM and IGoR tools using an EM algorithm. The tcR package in R was used for shared clonotype analysis, with sharing normalized by the product of cloneset sizes. Out-of-frame nonproductive sequences were analyzed to study raw recombination free of thymic and clonal selection effects. In-frame beta chains were kept once TCRdb had trimmed the public reads at Q25 with fastp and called clones with MiXCR. Rows are unified per CDR3 protein, each entry keeping the most common DNA and genes. TCRdb, not the authors, supplied the V and J calls. This sample is represented by some 570,000 distinct CDR3 sequences; approximately 20% of them were singletons. The top ten constitute around 0.5% of the sample.

Every donor in the study was a healthy Caucasian. Three pairs of female monozygotic twins, all aged roughly 18 to 29 years, were included in the twin cohort. Positive isolation kits from Invitrogen were used to isolate CD4+ and CD8+ T cell populations. These data originate in a study of identical twins (dated by TCRdb to 2016 to 2018). Background for the entire study: To test whether fetal clonotypes persist, this study deep-sequenced TCR alpha and beta repertoires from monozygotic twins, from unrelated adults of various ages, and from cord blood. To rule out contamination, replicate twin experiments were performed at different times with different library preparation protocols. Points the paper makes about the study in general: Invariant T cells such as MAIT and iNKT could partly confound zero-insertion analyses, though diverse VJ usage argued against this for most clonotypes. Abundant cord blood beta clonotypes had fewer insertions, young adult naive repertoires showed a similar but weaker trend, and memory repertoires showed no such trend. Compared with coincidental sharing between unrelated individuals, out-of-frame TCR alpha sequences shared between twins had an excess of sequences with low generation probability. Because the same donors could not be followed over many years, the conclusions depended on cross-sectional statistical analysis. In monozygotic twins, out-of-frame TCR alpha sharing was systematically underestimated by recombination models, although the models agreed with sharing between unrelated individuals. A weaker excess of twin sharing was found in beta out-of-frame sequences because the signal-to-noise ratio was lowered by fewer shared sequences.

The CDR1 and CDR2 encoded by the germline V gene are SGHVS and FQNEAQ. The CDR3 has 15 amino acids, counting the end cysteine and phenylalanine. Solely the CDR3 DNA is kept, with 45 bases framed from the first base. The V and J ends are trimmed by 4 bases and 0 bases, leaving 13 bases between them. The sample was also linked to a second study, of yellow fever vaccine responses in identical twins. According to the second study: The T cell response to vaccination in identical twins was reported by the authors to appear partly convergent and partly personalized. In the study, vaccine-responding T cell clones were precisely tracked in identical twins.

The specimen sequenced was CD4+ T cells sorted from blood. Recombination joined TRBV7-8 with TRBJ2-7; the D region possibly corresponds to TRBD1 (6 bases align). This TCR came from a woman younger than 35 in good health. This receptor carries the CDR3 CASSSGHRSSYEQYF. The nucleotide sequence is given as TGTGCCAGCAGCTCGGGACATCGGAGCTCCTACGAGCAGTACTTC. Reference TRBV7-8 and TRBJ2-7 proteins supply the regions before and after the CDR3; the full variable domain is: GAGVSQSPRYKVAKRGQDVALRCDPISGHVSLFWYQQALGQGPEFLTYFQNEAQLDKSGLPSDRFFAERPEGSVSTLKIQRTQQEDSAVYLCASSSGHRSSYEQYFGPGTRLTVT.